The present TCR beta chain was sequenced within a study of cytomegalovirus exposure and HLA in healthy donors. Study context: The Caucasian-associated ancestry cluster held over 80% of a few hundred genotyped donors.

Findings and limits, study-wide: Later, TCR association rates were found to vary by HLA locus, highest for DRB1 and lowest for HLA-C. Earlier analysis yielded a pattern in which most TCR beta V segments were productive about 90% or about 30% of the time.

This CDR3 is built from 14 residues. Per the germline V gene, CDR1 is MNHNY and CDR2 is SVGAGI (reference sequence). V was cut by 0 bases and J by 5 bases, with 10 bases left in between. Comment on this clone: What it binds is unknown.

The primer mix had 60 Vbeta and 13 Jbeta primers. Data came from immunoSEQ multiplex PCR; TCRdb stores just in-frame clones and leaves some out. The repertoire holds some 120,000 clones, with roughly three quarters as singletons. Material: PBMCs. The receptor comes from a man aged 25 to 40 in good health and CMV-seropositive. The V gene is TRBV6-6, the J gene TRBJ2-5; D unclear. The CDR3 sequence is CASSYSSGSETQYF. Written as DNA, the CDR3 is TGTGCCAGCAGTTACTCATCCGGGTCCGAGACCCAGTACTTC.